This entry lists 5 T cell receptor beta chains sequenced from one sample in a study of T cells in Graves' hyperthyroidism and ophthalmopathy. The source material, RNA transcripts, was used to amplify TCR beta CDR3 regions. A set of HTBI primers served as the primers for a first-round RT-PCR of the TCR CDR3. One entry per CDR3 protein, called by TCRdb with MiXCR from the multiplex PCR reads. The sample has under 700,000 distinct CDR3 sequences, 46% seen once; the top ten hold 8.2%. The specimen was peripheral blood or thyroid tissue (not recorded which). These receptors all stem from a woman under 30 with Graves' hyperthyroidism.

This clonotype has just a few counts. The rearrangement joins TRBV6-1 to TRBJ1-1; TRBD1 aligns across 7 bases. This CDR3 is built from 15 residues. J lost 2 bases, V lost 4 bases, and 7 bases had no gene match. Germline V gene data show CDR1 as MNHNS and CDR2 as SASEGT. The chain's CDR3 is CASSGGGDRNTEAFF. The DNA of the CDR3 is TGTGCCAGCAGTGGAGGAGGGGACAGAAACACTGAAGCTTTCTTT.

This sequence joins TRBV2 and TRBJ1-4; D gene ambiguous. Trimming took off 2 bases at V and 4 bases at J, with 11 bases between the two ends. The CDR3 has 15 residues. The V gene's germline CDR1 is SNHLY and CDR2 FYNNEI. The CDR3 DNA is TGTGCCAGCAGTGAACATCAGGCTTATAATGAAAAACTGTTTTTT. It codes for CASSEHQAYNEKLFF.

The chain couples TRBV10-3 to TRBJ1-6; possible D gene TRBD1, 5 bases. The germline CDR1 and CDR2 sequences are ENHRY and SYGVKD. The CDR3 is 13 amino acids. Between the trimmed V and J ends, which lost 11 bases and 9 bases, there was a span of 17 bases. CDR3 sequence (DNA): TGTGCCGCCTTGAGACCAGGGAGTTCACCCCTCCACTTT. Its translation: CAALRPGSSPLHF.

This clonotype was counted ten times or more. CDR3 protein: CAISESQRVYGYTF. In nucleotides, the CDR3 is TGTGCCATCAGTGAGTCGCAAAGGGTCTATGGCTACACCTTC. The gene calls are TRBV10-3 and TRBJ1-2; D unresolved. The germline V and J ends were trimmed by 0 bases and 4 bases, with 9 bases remaining between them. CDR3 size: 14 residues. Germline V gene lookup returns CDR1 ENHRY and CDR2 SYGVKD.

CDR3 residues: CASSLGAGAQNTEAFF. In DNA, the CDR3 is TGTGCCAGCAGCTTAGGGGCAGGGGCGCAGAACACTGAAGCTTTCTTT. This sequence joins TRBV25-1 and TRBJ1-1; a weak D match, TRBD1 (6 bases). Germline-derived CDR1 and CDR2 are MGHDK and SYGVNS. Trimming shortened V by 6 bases and J by 1 base, and 18 bases separated the two germline ends. CDR3 length: 16 amino acids.